This T cell receptor beta chain was recorded in a study of T cells in Graves' hyperthyroidism and ophthalmopathy. These patients, aged 18 to 65, had recently diagnosed hyperthyroidism lasting under 2 months. Diagnosing involved the use of clinical symptoms, serum thyroxine and TRAb, thyroid ultrasound and orbital computed tomography. RNA transcripts gave rise to amplified TCR beta CDR3 regions. HTBI primers were employed in a first-round RT-PCR of the TCR CDR3. TCRdb re-called the multiplex PCR reads with MiXCR, one entry per CDR3 protein. Of around 760,000 distinct CDR3 sequences in the sample, 30% to 40% were seen once. The material sequenced was blood. The TCR was taken from a woman between 40 and 55 years old with Graves' hyperthyroidism.

CDR3 region: CAWSGKDGYTF. DNA of the CDR3: TGTGCCTGGAGTGGTAAGGACGGCTACACCTTC. The J gene is TRBJ1-2, the V gene TRBV30; D gene unclear. Germline V gives CDR1 GTSNPN, CDR2 SVGIG (reference sequence). V lost 1 base, J lost 8 bases, and 8 bases lay in between. The length of the CDR3 is 11 residues.